This T cell receptor beta chain is from a study of blood T cell repertoires in COVID-19 (dated by TCRdb to about 2020). For the wider study: Samples covering the acute and convalescent phases of COVID-19 were provided by collaborators in the United States, Italy and Spain. The material from the prospective study consisted of cDNA or gDNA derived from T cells, B-cell-depleted T cells, or PBMCs. Deeply sampled blood TCRbeta repertoires from subjects exposed to, actively infected with, or recovered from COVID-19 were included in the dataset. The repertoires were released in a freely available public database meant as a resource for research on the immune response to SARS-CoV-2. The samples were drawn from the first 160 participants of the ongoing ImmuneRACE study and from 950 to 1,500 subjects provided by 6 global collaborators. A de-identified subject ID, COVID-19 status, age in years and sex were almost always included in the sample metadata. Where available, HLA class I and class II types were obtained from metadata supplied by the sample provider rather than from assay-based typing.

V is cut by 0 bases and J by 3 bases, and the space between the germline ends is 12 bases. Taken from cysteine to valine, the CDR3 has 15 residues. Just CDR3 DNA is preserved here, 45 bases in frame from base 1. Taken from the germline V gene, the CDR1 and CDR2 loops are SGHVS and FQNEAQ. What the study reported, not specific to this receptor: How much clinical and demographic metadata was included differed by source and by participant, and the metadata was provided uncurated.

The immunoSEQ Assay, a bias-controlled multiplex PCR, was used to amplify TCRbeta CDR3 regions from genomic DNA. Per the authors' processing: Within the assay, amplification of reference gene primers was used to estimate how many nucleated cells each sample contained. Sequence reads were collapsed and filtered to measure the absolute abundance of every unique TCRbeta CDR3 rearrangement. For each sample, productive Simpson clonality was calculated by taking the square root of Simpson's diversity index across productive rearrangements. TCRdb holds this immuneACCESS table with in-frame rearrangements only. Some clones are missing; in checked studies, unresolved V genes explain under half, and the rest has no known cause. That table furnishes V, J and clone size, whereas the DNA furnished D and trimming. Here the sample has 99,000 or so clones; roughly 80% occur a single time. Of the sample, 15% falls within the top ten clones.

Whole blood was collected in K2EDTA tubes by collaborating institutions according to the institutions' own protocols. For TCRbeta analysis, collaborators shipped samples in one of three forms: frozen whole blood, isolated PBMCs, or DNA extracted from either of those sample types. For this clone: The antigen it binds to is not known. No much larger clone is present one base from it, and per-base qualities are unavailable.

This chain joins TRBV7-8 to TRBJ2-7; the D gene remains uncertain. The TCR sequence derives from a woman older than 75 with acute or convalescent COVID-19. The sample taken for sequencing was peripheral blood. The bases read TGTGCCAGCAGCTTAGCGCGAGGTGTGAACTACGAGCAGTACGTC. It codes for CASSLARGVNYEQYV.